This record looks at one TCR beta chain sequence and its context. V was cut by 1 base and J by 8 bases, with 14 bases left in between. Germline CDR1 is SEHNR and CDR2 is FQNEAQ (reference sequence). The CDR3 is 14 residues long. This specimen comes from a study of blood T cell repertoires in COVID-19. Profiled with immunoSEQ multiplex PCR; TCRdb holds only in-frame clones, not every one. The sample records 40,000 to 50,000 clones, 85% to 90% being singletons. This TCR was sampled from a man younger than 45 with active or convalescent COVID-19. The J gene is TRBJ1-2, the V gene TRBV7-9; perhaps TRBD1 as D (5 bases). The source material was peripheral blood. CDR3 residues: CASSLGQSVQGYTF. CDR3 coding DNA: TGTGCCAGCAGCTTAGGACAGTCTGTGCAGGGCTACACCTTC.